This TCR beta chain comes out of a study of glioma-infiltrating T cells after dendritic cell vaccination. Whole-study results and caveats: Estimated pretreatment TIL content predicted outcome after dendritic cell vaccination.

Specified time point: after dendritic cell vaccination, including at tumor progression/relapse. Regarding this clone: Its antigen is not identified.

Profiling relied on immunoSEQ multiplex PCR, and the TCRdb table lists in-frame clones only, not all of them. The profile shows around 60,000 clones, 70% to 90% of them singletons. From germline, CDR1 is SGHRS and CDR2 YFSETQ. V was pared by 1 base and J by 0 bases, with 4 bases between. This CDR3 region has 14 residues. This sample comprised blood, obtained after dendritic cell vaccination. This chain connects TRBV5-1 to TRBJ2-2; D unresolved. The source of this sequence is a human donor with glioblastoma. Written as DNA, the CDR3 is TGCGCCAGCAGCTTGCCTTCGAACACCGGGGAGCTGTTTTTT. Its protein is CASSLPSNTGELFF.